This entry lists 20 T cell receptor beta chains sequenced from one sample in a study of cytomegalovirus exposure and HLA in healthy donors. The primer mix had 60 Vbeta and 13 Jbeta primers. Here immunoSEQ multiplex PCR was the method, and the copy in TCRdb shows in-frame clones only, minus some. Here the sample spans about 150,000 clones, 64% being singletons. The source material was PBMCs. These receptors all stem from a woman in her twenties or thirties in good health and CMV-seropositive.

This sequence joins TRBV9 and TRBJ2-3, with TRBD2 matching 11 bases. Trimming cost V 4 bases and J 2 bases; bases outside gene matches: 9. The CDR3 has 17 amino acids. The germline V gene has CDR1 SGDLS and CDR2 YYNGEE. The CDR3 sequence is CASSFRIAGGFTDTQYF. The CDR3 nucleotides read TGTGCCAGCAGCTTCCGCATAGCGGGGGGGTTCACAGATACGCAGTATTTT.

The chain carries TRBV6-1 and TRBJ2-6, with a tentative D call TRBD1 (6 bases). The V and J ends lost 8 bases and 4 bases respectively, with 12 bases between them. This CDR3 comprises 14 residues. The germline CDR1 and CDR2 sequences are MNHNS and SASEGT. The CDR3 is CASRWGQGANVLTF. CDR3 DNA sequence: TGTGCCAGCCGGTGGGGGCAGGGGGCCAACGTCCTGACTTTC.

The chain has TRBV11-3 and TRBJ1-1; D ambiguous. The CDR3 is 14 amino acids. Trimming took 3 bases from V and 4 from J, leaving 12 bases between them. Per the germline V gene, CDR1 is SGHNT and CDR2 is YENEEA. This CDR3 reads CASSFRHMTTEAFF. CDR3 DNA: TGTGCCAGCAGCTTTCGACATATGACCACTGAAGCTTTCTTT.

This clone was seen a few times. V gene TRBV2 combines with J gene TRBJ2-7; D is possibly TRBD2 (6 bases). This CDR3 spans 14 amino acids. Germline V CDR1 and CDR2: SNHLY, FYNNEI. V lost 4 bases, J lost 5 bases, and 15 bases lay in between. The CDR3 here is CASSGRAGYDEQYF. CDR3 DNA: TGTGCCAGCAGTGGGCGGGCGGGATATGACGAGCAGTACTTC.

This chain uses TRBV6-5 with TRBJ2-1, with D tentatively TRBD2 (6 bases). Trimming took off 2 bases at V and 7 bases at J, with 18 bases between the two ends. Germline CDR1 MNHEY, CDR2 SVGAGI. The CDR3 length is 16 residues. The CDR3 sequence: CASSYLLGGGYNEQFF. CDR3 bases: TGTGCCAGCAGTTACCTCCTGGGGGGTGGTTATAATGAGCAGTTCTTC.

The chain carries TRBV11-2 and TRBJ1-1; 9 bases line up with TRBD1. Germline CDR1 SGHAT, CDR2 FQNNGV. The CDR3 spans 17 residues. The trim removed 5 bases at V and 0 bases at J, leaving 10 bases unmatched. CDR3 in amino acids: CASSRRTGVQMNTEAFF. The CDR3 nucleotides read TGTGCCAGCAGCCGCCGGACAGGGGTACAGATGAACACTGAAGCTTTCTTT.

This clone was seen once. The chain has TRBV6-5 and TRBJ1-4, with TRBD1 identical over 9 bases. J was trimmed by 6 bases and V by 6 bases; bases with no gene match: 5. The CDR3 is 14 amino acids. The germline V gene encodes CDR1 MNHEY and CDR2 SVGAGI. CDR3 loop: CASRGTGRDEKLFF. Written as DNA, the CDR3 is TGTGCCAGCAGAGGGACAGGGAGGGATGAAAAACTGTTTTTT.

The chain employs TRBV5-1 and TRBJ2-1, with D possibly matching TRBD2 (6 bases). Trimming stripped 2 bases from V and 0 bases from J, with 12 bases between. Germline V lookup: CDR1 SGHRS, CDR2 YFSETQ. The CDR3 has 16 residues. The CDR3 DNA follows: TGCGCCAGCAGCTTTCCGGGAGTCGCCTCCTACAATGAGCAGTTCTTC. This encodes CASSFPGVASYNEQFF.

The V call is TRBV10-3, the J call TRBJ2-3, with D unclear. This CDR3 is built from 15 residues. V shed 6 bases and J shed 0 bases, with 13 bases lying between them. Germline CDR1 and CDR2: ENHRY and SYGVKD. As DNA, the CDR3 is TGTGCCATCAGGGGCGAAACCTCTAGCACAGATACGCAGTATTTT. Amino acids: CAIRGETSSTDTQYF.

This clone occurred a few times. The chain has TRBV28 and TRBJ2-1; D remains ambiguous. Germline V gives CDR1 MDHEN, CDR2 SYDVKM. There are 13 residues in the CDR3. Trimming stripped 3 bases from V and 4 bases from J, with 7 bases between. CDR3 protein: CASSFFQYNEQFF. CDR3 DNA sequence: TGTGCCAGCAGTTTTTTCCAATACAATGAGCAGTTCTTC.

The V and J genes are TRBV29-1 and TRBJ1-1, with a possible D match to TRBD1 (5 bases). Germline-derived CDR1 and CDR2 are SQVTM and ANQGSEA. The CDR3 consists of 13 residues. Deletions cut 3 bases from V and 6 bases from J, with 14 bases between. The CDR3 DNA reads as TGCAGCGTTGATGGGGGGGTAATGGCTGAAGCTTTCTTT. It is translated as CSVDGGVMAEAFF.

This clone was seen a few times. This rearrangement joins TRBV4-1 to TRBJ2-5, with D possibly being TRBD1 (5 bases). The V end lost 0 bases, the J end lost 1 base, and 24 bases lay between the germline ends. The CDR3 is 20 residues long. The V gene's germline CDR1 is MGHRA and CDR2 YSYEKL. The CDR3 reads CASSQEKLRGLGAAQETQYF. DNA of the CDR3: TGCGCCAGCAGCCAAGAGAAGCTTAGGGGCCTAGGGGCTGCCCAAGAGACCCAGTACTTC.

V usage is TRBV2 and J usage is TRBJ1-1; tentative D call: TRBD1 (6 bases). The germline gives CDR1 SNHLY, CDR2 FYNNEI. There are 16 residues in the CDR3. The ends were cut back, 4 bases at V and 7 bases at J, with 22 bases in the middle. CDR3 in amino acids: CASSAGTAFGGLEAFF. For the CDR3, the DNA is TGTGCCAGCAGTGCTGGGACGGCCTTCGGGGGGCTTGAAGCTTTCTTT.

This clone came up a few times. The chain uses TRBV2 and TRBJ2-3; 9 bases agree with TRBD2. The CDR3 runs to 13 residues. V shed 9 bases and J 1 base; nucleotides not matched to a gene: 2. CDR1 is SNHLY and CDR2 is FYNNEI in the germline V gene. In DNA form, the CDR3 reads TGTGCCAGGGAGCGGGAGGGCACAGATACGCAGTATTTT. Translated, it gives CAREREGTDTQYF.

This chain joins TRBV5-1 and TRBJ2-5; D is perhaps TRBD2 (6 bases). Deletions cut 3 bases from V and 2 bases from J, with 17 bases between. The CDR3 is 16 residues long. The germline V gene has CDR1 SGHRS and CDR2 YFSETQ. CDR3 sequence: CASSSAKLALQETQYF. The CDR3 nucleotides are TGCGCCAGCAGCTCGGCGAAACTAGCACTTCAAGAGACCCAGTACTTC.

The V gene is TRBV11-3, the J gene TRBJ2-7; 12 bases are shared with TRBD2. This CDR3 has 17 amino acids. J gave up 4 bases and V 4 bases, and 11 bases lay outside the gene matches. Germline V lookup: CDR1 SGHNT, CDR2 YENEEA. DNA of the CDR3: TGTGCCAGCAGCTCCGGGACTAGCGGGCGACCATGGTACGAGCAGTACTTC. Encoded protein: CASSSGTSGRPWYEQYF.

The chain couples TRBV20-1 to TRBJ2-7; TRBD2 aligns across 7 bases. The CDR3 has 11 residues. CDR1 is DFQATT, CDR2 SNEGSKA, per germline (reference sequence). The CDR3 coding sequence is TGCGCGGGACTACAGACCTACGAGCAGTACTTC. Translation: CAGLQTYEQYF.

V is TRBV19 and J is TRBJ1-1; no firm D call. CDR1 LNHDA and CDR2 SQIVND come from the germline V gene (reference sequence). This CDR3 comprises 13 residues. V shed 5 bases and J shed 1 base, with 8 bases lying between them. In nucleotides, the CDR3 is TGTGCCAGTAGTCGACGGGAGAACACTGAAGCTTTCTTT. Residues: CASSRRENTEAFF.

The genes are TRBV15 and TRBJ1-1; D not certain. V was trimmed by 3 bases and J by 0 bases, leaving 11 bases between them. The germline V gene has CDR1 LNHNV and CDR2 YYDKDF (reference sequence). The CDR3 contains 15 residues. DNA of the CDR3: TGTGCCACCAGCAGCCGACTCCCTCTGAACACTGAAGCTTTCTTT. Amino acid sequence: CATSSRLPLNTEAFF.

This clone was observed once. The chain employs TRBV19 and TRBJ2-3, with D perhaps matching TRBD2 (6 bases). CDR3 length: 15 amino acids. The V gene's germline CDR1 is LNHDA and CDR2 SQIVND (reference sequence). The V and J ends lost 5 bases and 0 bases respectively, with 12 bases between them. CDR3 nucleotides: TGTGCCAGTAGTCTATCCGGGACTAGCACAGATACGCAGTATTTT. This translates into CASSLSGTSTDTQYF.